One sample yielded the 27 T cell receptor beta chains listed below, sequenced in a study of glioma-infiltrating T cells. Amplification of TCR alpha and beta CDR3 regions from RNA used iRepertoire nested multiplex PCR. TCRdb processed the multiplex PCR reads anew with MiXCR; each CDR3 protein has one entry. The table has 150,000 to 200,000 distinct CDR3 sequences, approximately 30% seen once; the top ten hold 20%. The sample was glioma tissue, nonneoplastic brain tissue, or PBMCs (not recorded which). These receptor sequences come from a human donor with low-grade glioma or glioblastoma, undergoing nonglioma brain surgery, or in good health (not recorded which).

This clonotype appeared a few times. The V gene is TRBV7-9, the J gene TRBJ2-7; D ambiguous. Germline-derived CDR1 and CDR2 are SEHNR and FQNEAQ (reference sequence). The V end was cut by 1 base, the J end by 5 bases, with 15 bases between. The CDR3 sequence is 15 residues long. The CDR3 nucleotides read TGTGCCAGCAGCTTAGTAAGGGAAGCCTATAACGAGCAGTACTTC. Translated: CASSLVREAYNEQYF.

This clonotype was seen only a few times. The chain has TRBV19 and TRBJ2-1, with TRBD1 matching over 7 bases. Germline-derived CDR1 and CDR2 are LNHDA and SQIVND (reference sequence). V shed 3 bases and J 8 bases; nucleotides not matched to a gene: 13. This CDR3 region has 16 residues. The CDR3 sequence is CASSIGWAGGRDEQFF. The DNA for the CDR3 is TGTGCCAGTAGTATCGGTTGGGCAGGGGGAAGAGATGAGCAGTTCTTC.

The chain couples TRBV20-1 to TRBJ2-7; 13 positions agree with TRBD2. With V trimmed by 2 bases and J by 4 bases, 5 bases remained unmatched. There are 15 residues in the CDR3. Germline lookup yields CDR1 DFQATT and CDR2 SNEGSKA (reference sequence). CDR3 nucleotides: TGCAGTGCTAGACCTCAGACTAGCGGGAGGTACGAGCAGTACTTC. This codes for CSARPQTSGRYEQYF.

This clonotype was seen a few times. The chain employs TRBV3-1 and TRBJ1-5; D remains ambiguous. Germline CDR1 and CDR2: LGHDT and YNNKEL (reference sequence). Trimming left V 3 bases short and J 1 base short, with 7 bases between. This CDR3 has 14 amino acids. CDR3 loop: CASSQGRSNQPQHF. The CDR3 DNA is TGTGCCAGCAGCCAGGGGAGAAGCAATCAGCCCCAGCATTTT. Looking up the rest from reference TRBV3-1 and TRBJ1-5 gives the full variable domain: DTAVSQTPKYLVTQMGNDKSIKCEQNLGHDTMYWYKQDSKKFLKIMFSYNNKELIINETVPNRFSPKSPDKAHLNLHINSLELGDSAVYFCASSQGRSNQPQHFGDGTRLSIL.

The chain carries TRBV18 and TRBJ2-7; D is possibly TRBD2 (6 bases). This CDR3 is 15 amino acids long. The ends were cut back, 4 bases at V and 5 bases at J, with 18 bases in the middle. Germline V gene lookup returns CDR1 KGHSH and CDR2 LQKENI. The CDR3 DNA is TGTGCCAGCTCACGCGGCTGGGGGGTTTCCGACGAGCAGTACTTC. The encoded protein is CASSRGWGVSDEQYF.

This clonotype has only one observation. A read error may produce the germline difference seen at one junction end. V usage is TRBV7-2 and J usage is TRBJ2-5, with a possible D match to TRBD2 (5 bases). The CDR3 covers 13 residues. The germline V gene encodes CDR1 SGHTA and CDR2 FQGNSA. CDR3 sequence: CASSLAGQEAQYF. The DNA for the CDR3 is TGTGCCAGCAGCTTGGCGGGCCAAGAGGCCCAGTACTTC. Together with reference TRBV7-2 and TRBJ2-5, the CDR3 gives the full variable domain: GAGVSQSPSNKVTEKGKDVELRCDPISGHTALYWYRQSLGQGLEFLIYFQGNSAPDKSGLPSDRFSAERTGGSVSTLTIQRTQQEDSAVYLCASSLAGQEAQYFGPGTRLLVL.

This clonotype was seen a handful of times. The chain carries TRBV29-1 and TRBJ2-7; perhaps TRBD2 as D (6 bases). The CDR3 extends over 13 amino acids. The V gene's germline CDR1 is SQVTM and CDR2 ANQGSEA. V lost 6 bases and J 2 bases, leaving 14 bases between the germline ends. CDR3 sequence reads: CSVKGTPAYEQYF. CDR3 coding DNA: TGCAGCGTGAAAGGGACTCCCGCCTACGAGCAGTACTTC.

The table lists this clonotype with many counts. V and J are TRBV6-2 or TRBV6-3 and TRBJ2-3; D possibly corresponds to TRBD1 (6 bases). V shed 7 bases and J shed 4 bases, with 24 bases lying between them. The CDR3 sequence is 17 residues long. The germline V gene has CDR1 MNHEY and CDR2 SVGEGT. Written as DNA, the CDR3 is TGTGCCAGCACAACATTGATGATCTCTGGGGGCCCAGATACGCAGTATTTT. Translation: CASTTLMISGGPDTQYF.

This clonotype has ten or more counts. One junction end does not reproduce the germline sequence, and a read error may be involved. The chain couples TRBV12-3 or TRBV12-4 to TRBJ2-3, with 11 bases that match TRBD2. This CDR3 has 16 residues. For the CDR3, the DNA is TGCGCCAGCAGTTTGAGACTAGCGGGGAGCACAGATACGCAGTATTTT. This translates into CASSLRLAGSTDTQYF.

Comment on this clonotype: A much larger clonotype is one base distant, so this may be a read error. The chain combines TRBV7-3 with TRBJ2-5; 16 nucleotides line up with TRBD2. CDR3 size: 18 residues. The germline V gene has CDR1 SGHTA and CDR2 FQGTGA. The CDR3 DNA follows: TGTTCCAGCAGCCCGGGACTAGCGGGAGGGCAATTCCAAGAGACCCAGTACTTC. Its translation is CSSSPGLAGGQFQETQYF.

The gene calls are TRBV20-1 and TRBJ2-7; 9 bases agree with TRBD1. CDR1 is DFQATT and CDR2 is SNEGSKA in the germline V gene (reference sequence). The length of the CDR3 is 15 residues. After removal of 5 bases from V and 5 bases from J, the junction contained 13 bases not matched to a gene. The CDR3 sequence is CSAPTGGTGPHEQYF. CDR3 nucleotide sequence: TGCAGTGCTCCAACTGGCGGGACAGGGCCCCACGAGCAGTACTTC.

This clonotype occurred many times. The genes are TRBV5-4 and TRBJ2-7; TRBD2 might be the D (5 bases). The CDR3 extends over 12 amino acids. V lost 4 bases to trimming and J lost 7 bases, with 12 bases between them. Germline lookup yields CDR1 SGHNT and CDR2 YYREEE (reference sequence). The CDR3 sequence: CASSLPWEEQYF. CDR3 DNA sequence: TGTGCCAGCAGCCTGCCCTGGGAGGAGCAGTACTTC.

This clonotype came up many times. The chain uses TRBV20-1 and TRBJ1-2, with no clear D. The V gene lost 2 bases and the J gene lost 2 bases, with 12 bases spanning the gap. The CDR3 loop spans 14 amino acids. The germline CDR1 and CDR2 sequences are DFQATT and SNEGSKA (reference sequence). The CDR3 DNA reads TGCAGTGCTAGACCCTCCGGGAGGAACTATGGCTACACCTTC. Translation: CSARPSGRNYGYTF.

This clonotype was detected a few times. The chain carries TRBV5-6 and TRBJ2-1; D possibly matches TRBD1 or TRBD2 (5 bases each). This CDR3 is built from 14 residues. Trimming took off 4 bases at V and 6 bases at J, with 14 bases between the two ends. CDR1 SGHDT and CDR2 YYEEEE come from the germline V gene. DNA for the CDR3: TGTGCCAGCAGCCCCGGGACGGACTTCAATGAGCAGTTCTTC. This sequence encodes CASSPGTDFNEQFF.

Comments on this clonotype: A clone one base away is much larger, so this may be a read error. The genes are TRBV5-4 and TRBJ1-2, with unresolved D. The CDR3 extends over 13 amino acids. Germline CDR1 is SGHNT and CDR2 is YYREEE (reference sequence). V was cut by 4 bases and J by 2 bases, with 9 bases left in between. The CDR3 region is CASSAVTNYGYTF. CDR3 bases: TGTGCCAGCAGCGCCGTGACAAACTATGGCTACACCTTC.

The gene calls are TRBV20-1 and TRBJ2-2; 8 nucleotides line up with TRBD1. The CDR3 is 12 amino acids. In germline, CDR1 is DFQATT, CDR2 SNEGSKA (reference sequence). CDR3 region: CSGQGRTGELFF. The CDR3 nucleotides read TGCAGCGGACAGGGTCGGACCGGGGAGCTGTTTTTT.

This clonotype has at least ten counts. The chain combines TRBV6-1 with TRBJ1-6; no firm D call. The V gene lost 5 bases and the J gene lost 7 bases, with 15 bases spanning the gap. The CDR3 loop spans 15 amino acids. Per germline, CDR1 MNHNS and CDR2 SASEGT. The CDR3 nucleotides are TGTGCCAGCAGTCGAGCTCAATGGAGGAATTCACCCCTCCACTTT. It codes for CASSRAQWRNSPLHF.

This clonotype has only one observation. Germline is not matched at one junction end, which may reflect a read error. V is TRBV5-6 and J is TRBJ2-7; D may be TRBD2 (6 bases). This CDR3 spans 14 amino acids. CDR1 is SGHDT, CDR2 YYEEEE, per germline. CDR3 nucleotide sequence: TGTGCCAGCAGCACCATAGCGGTACCCTACGAGCAGTCCTTC. It is translated as CASSTIAVPYEQSF.

In this sample, this clonotype turned up many times. This chain connects TRBV4-1 to TRBJ2-7; 8 positions agree with TRBD2. The J segment lost 4 bases and the V segment lost 4 bases, leaving 12 bases of the junction unmatched. The CDR3 runs to 16 residues. Per germline, CDR1 MGHRA and CDR2 YSYEKL. The CDR3 DNA sequence: TGCGCCAGCAGCCCCCTTACTAGCGGAGCCCGGTACGAGCAGTACTTC. Translation: CASSPLTSGARYEQYF.

This clonotype was observed many times. This chain connects TRBV20-1 to TRBJ1-6; 9 bases are shared with TRBD1. The V segment lost 6 bases and the J segment 7 bases; nucleotides outside the gene matches: 4. CDR1 is DFQATT and CDR2 is SNEGSKA in the germline V gene (reference sequence). The CDR3 has 13 amino acids. This CDR3 reads CSARTGVNSPLHF. For the CDR3, the DNA is TGCAGTGCGAGGACAGGGGTGAATTCACCCCTCCACTTT.

This clonotype was recorded many times. The chain uses TRBV25-1 and TRBJ2-1, with TRBD2 identical over 8 bases. The CDR3 extends over 14 amino acids. V was pared by 2 bases and J by 7 bases, with 4 bases of the junction left unmatched. CDR1 and CDR2 from the germline V gene are MGHDK and SYGVNS. The CDR3 bases are TGTGCCAGCAGTGAAGTAGCGGGAAGGAATGAGCAGTTCTTC. Translation gives CASSEVAGRNEQFF.

This clonotype was observed a few times. One base away lies a much larger clone, so this may be a sequencing read error. The chain combines TRBV28 with TRBJ1-2; D possibly corresponds to TRBD1 (6 bases). The CDR3 extends over 13 amino acids. The germline gives CDR1 MDHEN, CDR2 SYDVKM. V shed 7 bases and J shed 3 bases, with 12 bases lying between them. CDR3 region: CASTMAGDYGYTF. DNA for the CDR3: TGTGCCAGCACCATGGCAGGGGACTATGGCTACACCTTC.

This clonotype was picked up many times. CDR3 residues: CGVASSLGNEQFF. In DNA, the CDR3 is TGTGGGGTGGCTAGCAGTCTCGGCAATGAGCAGTTCTTC. The chain recombines TRBV2 with TRBJ2-1; a weak D match, TRBD2 (5 bases). The CDR3 loop spans 13 amino acids. The germline gives CDR1 SNHLY, CDR2 FYNNEI.

A word on this clonotype: At one end, the junction sequence differs from germline, possibly due to a read error. The chain employs TRBV24-1 and TRBJ1-5; D gene uncertain. The CDR3 consists of 11 residues. Germline V lookup: CDR1 KGHDR, CDR2 SFDVKD. The CDR3 spells CATPSNRPQHF. The CDR3 nucleotides read TGTGCCACGCCGAGCAATCGGCCCCAGCATTTT.

The table lists this clonotype with a few counts. This rearrangement joins TRBV18 to TRBJ2-7; 9 nucleotides line up with TRBD1. Per the germline V gene, CDR1 is KGHSH and CDR2 is LQKENI. This CDR3 has 15 residues. After removal of 2 bases from V and 3 bases from J, the junction contained 5 bases not matched to a gene. CDR3: CASSPGTGISYEQYF. In nucleotides, the CDR3 is TGTGCCAGCTCACCAGGGACAGGGATAAGCTACGAGCAGTACTTC.

The CDR3 coding sequence is TGTGCCAGCAGCTTGTCTCCCACTTGGGTGTATGGCTACACCTTC. It yields the protein CASSLSPTWVYGYTF. This chain connects TRBV13 to TRBJ1-2; D unclear. The CDR3 runs to 15 residues. Between the trimmed V and J ends, which lost 3 bases and 5 bases, there was a span of 16 bases. The V gene's germline CDR1 is PRHDT and CDR2 FYEKMQ (reference sequence).

This clonotype was seen ten or more times. The chain combines TRBV7-2 with TRBJ2-7; 7 bases map to TRBD2. Germline lookup yields CDR1 SGHTA and CDR2 FQGNSA. The V and J ends lost 6 bases and 2 bases, in that order; junction bases with no gene match: 16. The CDR3 sequence is 17 residues long. The CDR3 nucleotides read TGTGCCAGCAGTTTTGGGTCGGGGGAGGGAAGGGCCTACGAGCAGTACTTC. Translation: CASSFGSGEGRAYEQYF.